This TCR beta chain was captured by sequencing in a study of shared clonotypes between healthy human individuals. The study, taken as a whole, reports: For naive CD4 cells, 4% to 5% of clonotypes were shared across a handful of donors.

This CDR3 contains 13 residues. V lost 6 bases, J lost 4 bases, and 5 bases stayed unmatched. Germline V gives CDR1 MNHNS, CDR2 SASEGT. The split of CD4+ cells yielded CD45RA+ naive and CD45RA-negative memory subsets. In regard to this clone: What it binds is not known.

Assay: immunoSEQ multiplex PCR; the TCRdb copy retains only in-frame clones and omits some. The data show a few million clones, 85% to 95% seen once. Sequencing was performed on naive CD4+ T cells from PBMCs. Subset specified: CD45RA+ positively selected. This sequence originates from a man aged 18 to 30 in good health. Some clones in this sample may be carry-over from other donors' samples. V gene TRBV6-1 combines with J gene TRBJ1-2; TRBD1 agrees at 7 bases. CDR3 DNA: TGTGCCAGCAGGGCAGGGGGGACCTATGGCTACACCTTC. Amino acids: CASRAGGTYGYTF.